The rows below give T cell receptor beta chains drawn from one sample of a study of T cells in Graves' hyperthyroidism and ophthalmopathy. MiXCR was run by TCRdb on the multiplex PCR reads, yielding one entry per CDR3 protein. The repertoire holds more than 500,000 distinct CDR3 sequences, with roughly 46% as singletons. The sequenced material came from peripheral blood or thyroid tissue (not recorded which). Receptor source: an adult woman with Graves' disease, either hyperthyroidism or ophthalmopathy (not recorded which). Each CDR3 is given with its conserved first and last residue. A D gene is named only where the DNA matches it firmly. For some rows the clone size is stated as once, few or many, or as a class when expanded; others skip it.

clone size,V gene,D gene,J gene,CDR3 DNA,CDR3 protein
-,TRBV7-2,-,TRBJ1-1,TGTGCCAGCAGGGTCCGGGTGAACACTGAAGCTTTCTTT,CASRVRVNTEAFF
many,TRBV11-2,-,TRBJ1-6,TGTGCCAGCAGCTTTCGGTCCAGGGGTCGCTGGGCCCTCCACTTT,CASSFRSRGRWALHF
-,TRBV29-1,-,TRBJ1-1,TGCAGCGTTGTAACAGGGCTAAACACTGAAGCTTTCTTT,CSVVTGLNTEAFF
once,TRBV7-7,-,TRBJ2-7,TGTGCCAGCAGCTTAGAATCGGGACTCAGTTCCTACGAGCAGTACTTC,CASSLESGLSSYEQYF
-,TRBV15,-,TRBJ1-3,TGTGCCACCAGCAGAGATCCGGCCGAAGGGAACACCATATATTTT,CATSRDPAEGNTIYF
-,TRBV10-2,-,TRBJ2-5,TGTGCCAGCACAAGATTCAAAGAAGAGACCCAGTACTTC,CASTRFKEETQYF
many,TRBV11-2,-,TRBJ2-7,TGTGCCAGCAGCTTAGATAAGGCGGAGCCCCGGCTCGAGCAGTACTTC,CASSLDKAEPRLEQYF
many,TRBV20-1,TRBD1,TRBJ1-2,TGCAGTGCCACGGGGTTGCAGGGGGTTACCTTGTACTATGGCTACACCTTC,CSATGLQGVTLYYGYTF
many,TRBV20-1,-,TRBJ1-3,TGCAGTGCCGCCCGCCTATCTGGAAACACCATATATTTT,CSAARLSGNTIYF
medium-sized,TRBV2,-,TRBJ2-7,TGTGCCAGCGGGGCCCTACGTGCCTACGAGCAGTACTTC,CASGALRAYEQYF
once,TRBV10-3,-,TRBJ2-7,TGTGCCACCCTGGCCGGGGACTCCTACGAGCAGTACTTC,CATLAGDSYEQYF
many,TRBV3-1,-,TRBJ1-4,TGTGCCAGCAGCCAAGCGAGGACGGGACATGAAAAACTGTTTTTT,CASSQARTGHEKLFF
-,TRBV20-1,TRBD1,TRBJ1-1,TGCAGTGCTACGTCCGGTTTAGACAGGGAGGGATATTACACTGAAGCTTTCTTT,CSATSGLDREGYYTEAFF
many,TRBV7-8,-,TRBJ2-5,TGTGCCAGCAGCTTAGTCCCAGCTCAAGAGACCCAGTACTTC,CASSLVPAQETQYF
-,TRBV29-1,-,TRBJ1-2,TGCAGCTTAGGTTTGACCGACCAGAACTATGGCTACACCTTC,CSLGLTDQNYGYTF
-,TRBV10-3,-,TRBJ1-6,TGTGCCATCAGGGAGGTAGGCAGCAGCCAACCATTGGGGGCTAATAATTCACCCCTCCACTTT,CAIREVGSSQPLGANNSPLHF
many,TRBV6-6,-,TRBJ1-4,TGTGCCAGCAGTTTGGCGGGGAGTGAAAAACTGTTTTTT,CASSLAGSEKLFF
many,TRBV6-1,-,TRBJ1-1,TGTGCCAGCAGTGAAGGCAGGTTTGAAGCTTTCTTT,CASSEGRFEAFF
many,TRBV7-9,-,TRBJ2-5,TGTGCCAGCAGCTTAGTTCGAGGGCAAGAGACCCAGTACTTC,CASSLVRGQETQYF
-,TRBV20-1,-,TRBJ2-5,TGCAGTGCTAACAGGGAATACCAAGAGACCCAGTACTTC,CSANREYQETQYF
-,TRBV20-1,-,TRBJ2-6,TGCCGGGACGGCTCTGGTGCCAACGTCCTGACTTTC,CRDGSGANVLTF
-,TRBV12-3/TRBV12-4,-,TRBJ1-3,TGTGCCAGCAGTCTCGGGACCCTAAGTCGTTTT,CASSLGTLSRF
many,TRBV7-3,-,TRBJ2-1,TGTGCCAGCAGCTTAGGGGTCAGGGGAGCCTACAATGAGCAGTTCTTC,CASSLGVRGAYNEQFF
-,TRBV15,TRBD1,TRBJ1-5,TGTGCCACCAGCAGAGATAGGAGAGGACAGGTCTGGGATCAGCCCCAGCATTTT,CATSRDRRGQVWDQPQHF
few,TRBV29-1,-,TRBJ1-2,TGCAGCGACCTGACGGGAGCTAGCGTTTACGGCTACACCTTC,CSDLTGASVYGYTF
many,TRBV7-3,-,TRBJ2-2,TGTGCCAGCAGCTTATATCCCGTCGGTAGACTCGGTATCGCCGGGGAGCTGTTTTTT,CASSLYPVGRLGIAGELFF
-,TRBV7-9,-,TRBJ1-6,TGTGCCAGCTCGACCCCGGAGGGTGGTAAGGATTCACCCCTCCACTTT,CASSTPEGGKDSPLHF
-,TRBV10-3,-,TRBJ2-2,TGTGCCATCAGTGTTCGGGGCCGGGCCGGGGAGCTGTTTTTT,CAISVRGRAGELFF
few,TRBV7-8,TRBD2,TRBJ2-7,TGTGCCAGCAGCATCCGGTTTAGCGGGAGCGAGCAGTACTTC,CASSIRFSGSEQYF
-,TRBV27,-,TRBJ1-1,TGTGCCAGCAGTTGGGGAGGTATGAACACTGAAGCTTTCTTT,CASSWGGMNTEAFF
once,TRBV7-2,-,TRBJ1-2,TGTGCCAGCAGCTTAAGTGCAGGCTATGGCTACACCTTC,CASSLSAGYGYTF
-,TRBV10-3,-,TRBJ2-7,TGTGCCATCAGTGAGGAGGGGAACTACGAGCAGTACTTC,CAISEEGNYEQYF
-,TRBV9,TRBD1,TRBJ1-2,TGTGCCAGCAGCGTAAACCTACAGGGGATTAACTATGGCTACACCTTC,CASSVNLQGINYGYTF
-,TRBV12-3/TRBV12-4,-,TRBJ1-5,TGTGCCAGCACCTTAGACGGTTCGATTCATTTT,CASTLDGSIHF
few,TRBV15,-,TRBJ1-5,TGTGCCACCAGCAGAGACCGGGGGCGGAATCAGCCCCAGCATTTT,CATSRDRGRNQPQHF
many,TRBV20-1,-,TRBJ2-5,TGCAGTGCGGGAGAGGGGGTGGAGACCCAGTACTTC,CSAGEGVETQYF
-,TRBV18,-,TRBJ1-2,TGTGCCAGCTCAACGGGGACTTCTACAGTCTATGGCTACACCTTC,CASSTGTSTVYGYTF
many,TRBV7-8,-,TRBJ1-2,TGTGCCAGCAGCCTCTGGCAGGGAATACCTTATGGCTACACCTTC,CASSLWQGIPYGYTF
many,TRBV6-5,-,TRBJ2-7,TGTGCCAGCAGTTACTCTCCCTTTGAGGGGTTGGGCGAGCAGTACTTC,CASSYSPFEGLGEQYF
-,TRBV2,-,TRBJ1-6,TGTGCCAGCAGTGAATCAGGGGTTAATTCACCCCTCCACTTT,CASSESGVNSPLHF
many,TRBV25-1,-,TRBJ1-1,TGTGCCAGCATGCCCTCATTTGGAGAGACTGAAGCTTTCTTT,CASMPSFGETEAFF
many,TRBV6-1,-,TRBJ2-2,TGTGCCAGCAGCCTGAACGGGATGGGGAACACCGGGGAGCTGTTTTTT,CASSLNGMGNTGELFF
-,TRBV19,-,TRBJ2-2,TGTGCCAGTAGTGCCTGGACAGGGGAGCTGTTTTTT,CASSAWTGELFF
many,TRBV2,TRBD1,TRBJ2-5,TGTGCCAGCAGTTGGACAGGGGCGGGGGAGACCCAGTACTTC,CASSWTGAGETQYF
-,TRBV5-8,TRBD1,TRBJ2-5,TGTGCCAGCAGCTTGGCAGGGGGAGCCCGGGAGACCCAGTACTTC,CASSLAGGARETQYF
-,TRBV6-5,-,TRBJ1-5,TGTGCCAGCAGGCCCGGACGGAATCAGCCCCAGCATTTT,CASRPGRNQPQHF
many,TRBV20-1,-,TRBJ1-3,TGCAGCGCTATCTGGCAGGGATCTGGAAACACCATATATTTT,CSAIWQGSGNTIYF
-,TRBV6-1,-,TRBJ2-5,TGTGCCAGCAAAGGGGAAGAGGCCCAGTACTTC,CASKGEEAQYF
many,TRBV2,TRBD1,TRBJ1-5,TGTGCCAGCTCGCCGGGACAGTTCAATCAGCCCCAGCATTTT,CASSPGQFNQPQHF
-,TRBV7-8,TRBD2,TRBJ2-7,TGTGCCAGCAGCTCGGGACTAGCGGGAGGGCCGGGGGACGAGCAGTACTTC,CASSSGLAGGPGDEQYF
many,TRBV6-6,TRBD1,TRBJ1-4,TGTGCCAGCAGTCCGGCAGGGGGCCTGGGTGAAAAACTGTTTTTT,CASSPAGGLGEKLFF
once,TRBV20-1,TRBD2,TRBJ2-5,TGCAGTGCCCTTCTCCCAGGACTAGCGGGCAGCCGGGAGACCCAGTACTTC,CSALLPGLAGSRETQYF